The 18 T cell receptor beta chains given below trace back to one sample, sequenced in a study of blood T cell repertoires in COVID-19. Profiled with immunoSEQ multiplex PCR; TCRdb holds only in-frame clones, not every one. This table has around 200,000 clones, roughly 85% appearing once. Sequencing was performed on PBMCs or T cells enriched from blood (not recorded which). These receptors came from a man between 35 and 55 years old who had recovered from COVID-19.

The chain employs TRBV7-8 and TRBJ2-5; 7 positions agree with TRBD1. Germline V lookup: CDR1 SGHVS, CDR2 FQNEAQ. The CDR3 is 17 amino acids. J lost 2 bases, V lost 2 bases, and 11 bases had no gene match. DNA of the CDR3: TGTGCCAGCAGCTTACGCTTTGCAGGGGGTAAACAAGAGACCCAGTACTTC. It translates to CASSLRFAGGKQETQYF.

The genes are TRBV11-2 and TRBJ1-2; D is unclear. The CDR3 runs to 15 residues. Germline lookup yields CDR1 SGHAT and CDR2 FQNNGV. Trimming cost V 5 bases and J 4 bases, with 17 bases left between them. The CDR3 sequence is CASSRETVLGYGYTF. CDR3 nucleotides: TGTGCCAGCAGCCGGGAAACGGTCCTCGGCTATGGCTACACCTTC.

V and J are TRBV6-1 and TRBJ2-5; 10 positions agree with TRBD2. The V gene's germline CDR1 is MNHNS and CDR2 SASEGT. V lost 3 bases and J lost 1; bases outside the gene matches: 14. This CDR3 is built from 19 residues. The CDR3 here is CASSEPSGRAAPIQETQYF. The CDR3 region has the DNA TGTGCCAGCAGTGAGCCTAGCGGGAGAGCAGCACCGATCCAAGAGACCCAGTACTTC.

V and J are TRBV19 and TRBJ2-7; a weak D match, TRBD2 (5 bases). CDR3 length: 12 residues. CDR1 is LNHDA and CDR2 is SQIVND in the germline V gene (reference sequence). V lost 1 base to trimming and J lost 6 bases, with 7 bases between them. CDR3 DNA sequence: TGTGCCAGTAGTATAGTAGAGGGCGAGCAGTACTTC. As protein: CASSIVEGEQYF.

The chain combines TRBV24-1 with TRBJ2-5; D gene ambiguous. Trimming stripped 4 bases from V and 2 bases from J, with 4 bases between. Germline assignment: CDR1 KGHDR and CDR2 SFDVKD. The CDR3 is 12 amino acids. The CDR3 loop is CATSEQQETQYF. The CDR3 DNA sequence: TGTGCCACCAGTGAGCAGCAAGAGACCCAGTACTTC.

This chain links TRBV2 with TRBJ2-1, with TRBD2 matching 7 bases. Germline CDR1 reads SNHLY; CDR2 reads FYNNEI. After removal of 4 bases from V and 7 bases from J, the junction contained 10 bases not matched to a gene. CDR3 length equals 15 residues. The CDR3, as DNA: TGTGCCAGCAGTGGCGACGGGAGGATGGAGAATGAGCAGTTCTTC. Residues: CASSGDGRMENEQFF.

The chain links TRBV30 to TRBJ1-1; D is possibly TRBD1 (5 bases). This CDR3 is 14 amino acids long. With 0 bases removed from V and 3 bases from J, the gap between germline ends came to 11 bases. Germline CDR1 reads GTSNPN; CDR2 reads SVGIG (reference sequence). DNA of the CDR3: TGTGCCTGGAGTGTAAACAGGTTTTACACTGAAGCTTTCTTT. This gives the protein CAWSVNRFYTEAFF.

The V call is TRBV6-6, the J call TRBJ2-7; D uncertain. The V gene's germline CDR1 is MNHNY and CDR2 SVGAGI (reference sequence). The length of the CDR3 is 15 residues. Trimming pared 2 bases from V and 5 bases from J, leaving 16 bases between. CDR3 protein: CASSYGSRRDHEQYF. CDR3 coding DNA: TGTGCCAGCAGTTACGGCTCTAGGCGAGACCACGAGCAGTACTTC.

The chain has TRBV7-6 and TRBJ1-3; unclear D gene. The germline gives CDR1 SGHVS, CDR2 FNYEAQ. The CDR3 has 17 amino acids. V gave up 1 base and J gave up 0 bases, with 13 bases separating them. For the CDR3, the DNA is TGTGCCAGCAGCTTAGGAATTGGGAGCAGCTCTGGAAACACCATATATTTT. Amino acids: CASSLGIGSSSGNTIYF.

J is TRBJ2-1 and V is TRBV2; 7 nucleotides match TRBD2. The V segment lost 6 bases and the J segment 6 bases; nucleotides outside the gene matches: 5. The CDR3 totals 13 residues. Germline V gene sequence: CDR1 SNHLY, CDR2 FYNNEI. CDR3: CASRGGGSNEQFF. The CDR3 DNA reads TGTGCCAGCAGGGGCGGGGGATCCAATGAGCAGTTCTTC.

CDR3 residues: CASSFGGSLSSYEQYF. In DNA form, the CDR3 reads TGTGCCAGCAGTTTTGGAGGGTCCCTAAGCTCCTACGAGCAGTACTTC. The V gene is TRBV28, the J gene TRBJ2-7, with D perhaps TRBD2 (6 bases). Germline CDR1 reads MDHEN; CDR2 reads SYDVKM. The CDR3 length is 16 residues. V shed 3 bases and J shed 0 bases, with 15 bases lying between them.

The chain has TRBV19 and TRBJ2-7, with 7 bases that match TRBD2. The CDR3 contains 13 residues. In germline, CDR1 is LNHDA, CDR2 SQIVND (reference sequence). Trimming cost V 7 bases and J 1 base; bases outside gene matches: 4. The CDR3 sequence is CASTREGSYEQYF. The DNA of the CDR3 is TGTGCCAGTACAAGGGAGGGGTCCTACGAGCAGTACTTC.

The J gene is TRBJ2-7, the V gene TRBV3-1 (or the pseudogene TRBV3-2); 10 nucleotides match TRBD2. The CDR3 covers 15 residues. After removal of 0 bases from V and 7 bases from J, the junction contained 6 bases not matched to a gene. CDR1 LGHDT and CDR2 YNNKEL come from the germline V gene (reference sequence). The CDR3 region is CASSQDTSGTREQYF. The CDR3 region has the DNA TGTGCCAGCAGCCAAGATACTAGCGGGACGAGGGAGCAGTACTTC.

The CDR3 sequence: CATRVLGSNTGELFF. CDR3 in DNA: TGTGCCACCAGGGTACTAGGGTCGAACACCGGGGAGCTGTTTTTT. The rearrangement joins TRBV15 to TRBJ2-2, with a weak D call TRBD2 (5 bases). CDR1 and CDR2 from the germline V gene are LNHNV and YYDKDF (reference sequence). The CDR3 spans 15 residues. V dropped 6 bases and J dropped 0 bases, with 11 bases sitting between them.

The chain is built from TRBV28 and TRBJ2-3, with D maybe TRBD2 (5 bases). The CDR3 totals 12 residues. CDR1 is MDHEN, CDR2 SYDVKM, per germline. Trimming took 4 bases from V and 6 from J, leaving 8 bases between them. Written as DNA, the CDR3 is TGTGCCAGCAGTTCCGGGGTGGATACGCAGTATTTT. Its protein product is CASSSGVDTQYF.

This clone appeared once. The CDR3 here is CASSLAGDVLYEQYF. CDR3 in DNA: TGCGCCAGCAGCTTGGCGGGGGACGTTCTGTACGAGCAGTACTTC. This chain connects TRBV5-1 to TRBJ2-7; possibly TRBD2 for D (6 bases). Between the trimmed V and J ends, which lost 0 bases and 4 bases, there was a span of 14 bases. Germline V gene lookup returns CDR1 SGHRS and CDR2 YFSETQ. This CDR3 is built from 15 residues. The complete variable domain, with remaining parts taken from reference TRBV5-1 and TRBJ2-7, reads KAGVTQTPRYLIKTRGQQVTLSCSPISGHRSVSWYQQTPGQGLQFLFEYFSETQRNKGNFPGRFSGRQFSNSRSEMNVSTLELGDSALYLCASSLAGDVLYEQYFGPGTRLTVT.

This clone appeared a few times. V is TRBV28 and J is TRBJ1-2; TRBD1 agrees at 7 bases. The CDR3 covers 13 residues. V shed 5 bases and J 2 bases; nucleotides not matched to a gene: 2. Germline-derived CDR1 and CDR2 are MDHEN and SYDVKM. The CDR3 loop is CASSPGQNYGYTF. CDR3 bases: TGTGCCAGCAGTCCGGGACAGAACTATGGCTACACCTTC.

The genes are TRBV5-4 and TRBJ2-1; D possibly corresponds to TRBD2 (6 bases). Looked up from germline, CDR1 is SGHNT and CDR2 is YYREEE (reference sequence). V shed 1 base and J shed 7 bases, with 21 bases lying between them. The CDR3 extends over 17 amino acids. This CDR3 is CASSLSPGLRIRNEQFF. CDR3 sequence (DNA): TGTGCCAGCAGCTTGTCCCCGGGACTCCGGATTCGTAATGAGCAGTTCTTC.